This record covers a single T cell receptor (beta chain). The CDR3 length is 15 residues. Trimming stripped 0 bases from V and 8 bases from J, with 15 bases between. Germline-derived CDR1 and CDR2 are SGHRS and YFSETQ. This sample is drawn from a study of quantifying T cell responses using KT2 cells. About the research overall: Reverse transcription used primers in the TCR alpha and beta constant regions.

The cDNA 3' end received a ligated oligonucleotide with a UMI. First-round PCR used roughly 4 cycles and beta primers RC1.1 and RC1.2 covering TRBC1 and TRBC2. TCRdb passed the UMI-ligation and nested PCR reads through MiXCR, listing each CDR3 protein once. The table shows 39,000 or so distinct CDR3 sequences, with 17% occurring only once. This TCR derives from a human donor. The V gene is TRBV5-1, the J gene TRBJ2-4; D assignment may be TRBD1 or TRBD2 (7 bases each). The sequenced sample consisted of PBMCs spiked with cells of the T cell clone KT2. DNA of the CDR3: TGCGCCAGCAGCTTGGAAGGCAGGGGGGGAGACATTCAGTACTTC. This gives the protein CASSLEGRGGDIQYF.